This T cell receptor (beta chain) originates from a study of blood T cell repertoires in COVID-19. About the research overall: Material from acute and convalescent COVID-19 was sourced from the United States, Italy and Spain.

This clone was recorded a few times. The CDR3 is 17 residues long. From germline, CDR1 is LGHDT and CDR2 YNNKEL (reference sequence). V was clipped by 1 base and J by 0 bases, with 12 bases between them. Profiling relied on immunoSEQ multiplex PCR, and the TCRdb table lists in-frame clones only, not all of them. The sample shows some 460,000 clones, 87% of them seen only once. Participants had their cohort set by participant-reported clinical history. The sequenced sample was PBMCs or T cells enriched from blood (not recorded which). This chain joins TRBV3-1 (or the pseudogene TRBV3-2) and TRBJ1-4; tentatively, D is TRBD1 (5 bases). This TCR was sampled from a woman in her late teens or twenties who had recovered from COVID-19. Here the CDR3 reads CASSQGGLFATNEKLFF. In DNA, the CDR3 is TGTGCCAGCAGCCAAGGGGGACTATTTGCAACTAATGAAAAACTGTTTTTT.